This T cell receptor (beta chain) derives from a study of vaccination effects on CD4 cells after COVID-19 (dated by TCRdb to between 2021 and 2024). Study-level background: Across the study, the median time from the second dose to post-vaccine sampling was 72 days (range 14 to 241). The study compared SARS-CoV-2 spike-specific CD4+ TCR repertoires before and after mRNA vaccination in COVID-19 convalescent patients and infection-naive vaccine recipients. Altogether, about 10 COVID-19 convalescent patients and 4 SARS-CoV-2-naive healthy vaccine recipients made up the full study. In the study, cultures from other donors were sequenced using the Oncomine TCR Beta short-read assay on an Illumina iSeq 100.

The investigation overall reported the following: The study was limited by a small number of convalescent patients, and early post-infection timepoints were lacking. In healthy vaccine recipients, vaccine-induced clones were almost all SARS-CoV-2 mono-reactive, with only 1 of 255 cross-reactive with common cold coronaviruses. Both infection-induced and vaccine-induced clones contracted markedly at late post-vaccination timepoints, which is consistent with waning T cell responses.

The ViraFEST assay stimulated PBMC with viral peptide pools and then used TCR sequencing to identify antigen-specific CD4+ T cell clonotypes by expansion. After less than eleven days of culture, CD4+ T cells were isolated with the EasySep CD4+ T cell isolation kit. Participants received two doses of either the BNT162b2 or the mRNA-1273 mRNA SARS-CoV-2 vaccine. None of the healthy vaccine recipients had a prior SARS-CoV-2 infection, which was confirmed by nucleocapsid antibody tests that came back negative both before and after vaccination. Each well held 1.5 million to 2 million PBMC cultured in IMDM containing around 5% human AB serum, 8 to 10 IU/ml IL-2 and gentamicin, along with roughly 10 ug/ml peptides. Half of the culture medium was replaced with fresh IL-2-containing medium on days 3 and 7. Unless noted otherwise, every peptide stimulation condition was grown in triplicate wells. Using Ficoll-Paque Plus gradient centrifugation, PBMC were separated from whole blood and then either used fresh or cryopreserved at -140C. The spike proteins of SARS-CoV-2 and of the common cold coronaviruses HCoV-NL63, HCoV-OC43 and HCoV-229E were spanned by overlapping peptide pools. Genomic DNA was extracted from cultured CD4+ T cells with the QIAamp micro DNA kit.

Of note for this clone: Its antigen remains undetermined. No much larger clonotype is one base removed from it; base qualities were not supplied.

Libraries were made using the immunoSEQ multiplex PCR assay. TCR beta CDR3 sequencing was performed on DNA from the cultured, isolated CD4+ T cells. The paper's processing steps were these. Non-productive TCR sequences were removed, reads were trimmed to the CDR3 region, and CDR3s of at least 7 amino acids were retained. Antigen-specific clonotypes were identified with the MANAFEST web app by comparing expansion in peptide wells against reference cultures. To count as positive, a clone had to show expansion at FDR<0.05 compared with the reference and with all other wells, an odds ratio above 5, and a frequency above 0.1% in two replicate wells. Cross-reactive clonotypes were defined as significantly expanded in SARS-CoV-2 spike wells and in at least one common cold coronavirus spike condition. CDR3 similarity was assessed by Levenshtein distance using the stringdist R package, and unrooted trees were constructed with ape in R 3.6.1. The immuneACCESS repertoire file appears here via TCRdb, limited to in-frame rearrangements. These files lack a portion of the clones; in checked studies, under half of the deficit traces to unresolved V genes, and the cause of the others is not known. That table furnishes V, J and clone size, whereas the DNA furnished D and trimming. The sample table records some 68,000 clones; about 80% of these occur just once. Approximately 1.3% of the sample goes to the ten largest clones.

V and J lose 2 bases and 1 base, and a span of 5 bases separates them. Reading from cysteine to phenylalanine, the CDR3 counts 13 amino acids. Here the CDR3 DNA is all that survives: 39 bases in frame from base 1. The germline V gene yields LGHNT for CDR1 and FRNRAP for CDR2. This receptor was obtained from a human donor who received a COVID-19 vaccine. The sequences come from CD4+ T cells from PBMCs cultured with HCoV-229E spike peptides, collected after COVID-19 vaccination. The sample's cell subset or site, from its label and the paper: HCoV-229E spike overlapping peptide pool stimulation. Rearrangement joined TRBV12-5 to TRBJ1-1, with the D gene not confidently named. CDR3 protein: CASGLKTNTEAFF. In nucleotide form, the sequence is TGTGCTAGTGGTTTGAAAACGAACACTGAAGCTTTCTTT.